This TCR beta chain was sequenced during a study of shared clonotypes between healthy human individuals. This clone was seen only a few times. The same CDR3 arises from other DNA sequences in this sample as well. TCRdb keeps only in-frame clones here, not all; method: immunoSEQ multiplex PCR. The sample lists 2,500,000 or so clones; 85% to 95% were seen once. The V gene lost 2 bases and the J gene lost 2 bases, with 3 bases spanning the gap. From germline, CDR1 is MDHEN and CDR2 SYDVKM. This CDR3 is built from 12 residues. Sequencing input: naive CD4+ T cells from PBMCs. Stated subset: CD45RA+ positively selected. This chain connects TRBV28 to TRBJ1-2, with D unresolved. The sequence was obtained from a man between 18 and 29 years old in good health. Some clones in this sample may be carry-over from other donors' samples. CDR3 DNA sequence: TGTGCCAGCAGTTTAGACAACTATGGCTACACCTTC. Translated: CASSLDNYGYTF.